The 19 T cell receptor beta chains given below trace back to one sample, sequenced in a study of a mutant IDH1 vaccine in newly diagnosed glioma. Their antigens are not known. The time point here: week 47, end of study. Each dose of the vaccine consisted of 300 ug of mutant IDH1 20-mer peptide, with topical imiquimod. Sequencing used immunoSEQ multiplex PCR; TCRdb keeps in-frame clones, though not all of them. The data show about 94,000 clones, just under 90% seen once. This specimen was PBMCs, taken from a glioma patient whose treatment included an IDH1 peptide vaccine. These receptors were obtained from a woman aged 45-65 years with glioma.

This chain uses TRBV9 with TRBJ1-1; D is ambiguous. The germline CDR1 and CDR2 sequences are SGDLS and YYNGEE. The CDR3 totals 13 residues. V gave up 0 bases and J gave up 2 bases, with 5 bases separating them. CDR3 protein: CASSVVANTEAFF. The CDR3 nucleotides are TGTGCCAGCAGCGTAGTAGCTAACACTGAAGCTTTCTTT.

This clone has only one observation. This chain joins TRBV27 and TRBJ1-6; 7 positions agree with TRBD1. The germline V gene has CDR1 MNHEY and CDR2 SMNVEV (reference sequence). Losses at the gene ends were 6 bases for V and 10 bases for J; bases not matched to a gene: 9. CDR3 length: 14 residues. CDR3: CASRGTGVGSPLHF. The CDR3 nucleotides read TGTGCCAGCAGAGGTACAGGGGTCGGATCACCCCTCCACTTT.

V is TRBV20-1 and J is TRBJ1-2; D not resolved. The germline V gene encodes CDR1 DFQATT and CDR2 SNEGSKA (reference sequence). Trimming shortened V by 3 bases and J by 7 bases, and 9 bases separated the two germline ends. The CDR3 is 11 amino acids. The CDR3 loop is CSARSSGGYTF. The CDR3 DNA is TGCAGTGCTAGGTCCTCCGGTGGCTACACCTTC.

This clone is a singleton in its sample. The chain carries TRBV5-4 and TRBJ1-1; no definite D call. This CDR3 region has 13 residues. Germline V gene data show CDR1 as SGHNT and CDR2 as YYREEE (reference sequence). V lost 4 bases, J lost 1 base, and 8 bases lay in between. The CDR3 is CASSPRANTEAFF. The CDR3 DNA reads as TGTGCCAGCAGCCCTCGGGCGAACACTGAAGCTTTCTTT.

The rearrangement uses TRBV4-2 and TRBJ2-7; TRBD1 might be the D (5 bases). Germline-derived CDR1 and CDR2 are LGHNA and YNFKEQ. The CDR3 spans 13 residues. With 1 base removed from V and 7 bases from J, the gap between germline ends came to 11 bases. The CDR3 DNA reads TGTGCCAGCAGCCAAGTAAAGGGGAAGGAGCAGTACTTC. Translated, it gives CASSQVKGKEQYF.

This chain joins TRBV9 and TRBJ1-2; TRBD1 aligns across 8 bases. Trimming removed 4 bases from V and 7 bases from J; junction bases left unmatched: 12. This CDR3 contains 15 residues. CDR1 and CDR2 (germline): SGDLS, YYNGEE. The CDR3 loop is CASSPMDRAGIGYTF. As DNA, the CDR3 is TGTGCCAGCAGCCCGATGGACAGGGCGGGAATTGGCTACACCTTC. Full variable domain (remainder filled in from reference TRBV9 and TRBJ1-2): DSGVTQTPKHLITATGQRVTLRCSPRSGDLSVYWYQQSLDQGLQFLIQYYNGEERAKGNILERFSAQQFPDLHSELNLSSLELGDSALYFCASSPMDRAGIGYTFGSGTRLTVV.

The J gene is TRBJ1-2, the V gene TRBV5-1, with TRBD1 as a possible D gene (6 bases). Deletions cut 7 bases from V and 2 bases from J, with 18 bases between. Germline V gene lookup returns CDR1 SGHRS and CDR2 YFSETQ. The CDR3 runs 15 residues. The CDR3 reads CASRGPTGTNYGYTF. CDR3 DNA: TGCGCCAGCCGAGGGCCCACAGGGACCAACTATGGCTACACCTTC.

V is TRBV2 and J is TRBJ2-4; 11 bases map to TRBD2. After removal of 5 bases from V and 0 bases from J, the junction contained 12 bases not matched to a gene. The CDR3 runs 19 residues. CDR1 is SNHLY, CDR2 FYNNEI, per germline. The CDR3 spells CASSTSPGLAVLAKNIQYF. CDR3 coding DNA: TGTGCCAGCAGTACCTCCCCGGGACTAGCGGTTCTAGCCAAAAACATTCAGTACTTC.

The rearrangement joins TRBV28 to TRBJ1-1; tentative D call: TRBD1 (5 bases). Trimming took 3 bases from V and 3 from J, leaving 11 bases between them. The CDR3 runs to 14 residues. Germline CDR1 MDHEN, CDR2 SYDVKM. The CDR3 here is CASSLRQTYTEAFF. The CDR3 coding sequence is TGTGCCAGCAGTTTGAGACAGACCTACACTGAAGCTTTCTTT.

V and J are TRBV20-1 and TRBJ1-2; D is perhaps TRBD1 (5 bases). This CDR3 contains 11 residues. CDR1 is DFQATT and CDR2 is SNEGSKA in the germline V gene (reference sequence). V lost 3 bases and J 3 bases, leaving 5 bases between the germline ends. CDR3 in amino acids: CSARTDYGYTF. CDR3 DNA: TGCAGTGCTAGGACAGACTATGGCTACACCTTC.

The chain employs TRBV5-6 and TRBJ2-5; the match to TRBD2 covers 11 bases. V lost 3 bases to trimming and J lost 5 bases; unmatched junction nucleotides: 6. CDR1 and CDR2 (germline): SGHDT, YYEEEE. This CDR3 region has 15 residues. Here the CDR3 DNA reads TGTGCCAGCAGCTACCTTAGCGGGAGGGCCGAGACCCAGTACTTC. Protein product: CASSYLSGRAETQYF.

This chain joins TRBV5-1 and TRBJ2-2, with 9 nucleotides matching TRBD1. CDR3 size: 15 residues. Germline values: CDR1 SGHRS, CDR2 YFSETQ. With V trimmed by 4 bases and J by 2 bases, 3 bases remained unmatched. The CDR3 region is CASSQGQGNTGELFF. Here the CDR3 DNA reads TGCGCCAGCAGCCAGGGACAGGGCAACACCGGGGAGCTGTTTTTT.

V usage is TRBV28 and J usage is TRBJ2-5, with TRBD2 matching over 7 bases. Germline CDR1 is MDHEN and CDR2 is SYDVKM. Trimming cost V 2 bases and J 5 bases; bases outside gene matches: 5. This CDR3 contains 14 residues. The CDR3, as DNA: TGTGCCAGCAGTTTACTAGCGGTCCGGGAGACCCAGTACTTC. Translated, it gives CASSLLAVRETQYF. The whole variable domain, remainder taken from reference TRBV28 and TRBJ2-5, is DVKVTQSSRYLVKRTGEKVFLECVQDMDHENMFWYRQDPGLGLRLIYFSYDVKMKEKGDIPEGYSVSREKKERFSLILESASTNQTSMYLCASSLLAVRETQYFGPGTRLLVL.

The chain couples TRBV27 to TRBJ2-4, with D possibly being TRBD2 (6 bases). V was cut by 2 bases and J by 12 bases, with 14 bases left in between. CDR3 size: 13 residues. From germline, CDR1 is MNHEY and CDR2 SMNVEV (reference sequence). The CDR3 DNA sequence: TGTGCCAGCAGTTTAGAAAGGGGAGGAAATCAGTACTTC. It specifies CASSLERGGNQYF.

CDR3 coding DNA: TGTGCCAGCAGTTACTCTCAAGGGGGCACGGAGACCCAGTACTTC. It is translated as CASSYSQGGTETQYF. The chain links TRBV6-6 to TRBJ2-5; 7 bases line up with TRBD1. CDR1 MNHNY and CDR2 SVGAGI come from the germline V gene (reference sequence). This CDR3 is built from 15 residues. The trim removed 0 bases at V and 5 bases at J, leaving 6 bases unmatched.

The chain couples TRBV15 to TRBJ2-7; the D call may be TRBD1 or TRBD2 (6 bases each). V dropped 0 bases and J dropped 4 bases, with 13 bases sitting between them. This CDR3 comprises 15 residues. CDR1 is LNHNV, CDR2 YYDKDF, per germline (reference sequence). The CDR3 nucleotides are TGTGCCACCAGCAGAGATGGAGGGGGAAGGTACGAGCAGTACTTC. Protein sequence: CATSRDGGGRYEQYF.

The V and J genes are TRBV27 and TRBJ2-3, with a tentative D call TRBD2 (6 bases). The CDR3 contains 15 residues. V dropped 6 bases and J dropped 3 bases, with 16 bases sitting between them. The V gene's germline CDR1 is MNHEY and CDR2 SMNVEV (reference sequence). The CDR3: CASRLGLSPTDTQYF. The CDR3 DNA sequence: TGTGCCAGCAGACTTGGACTATCCCCGACAGATACGCAGTATTTT.

The rearrangement joins TRBV7-2 to TRBJ2-5, with TRBD1 matching 7 bases. Germline trimming cut 4 bases from V and 5 bases from J; bases unmatched to any gene: 7. Per the germline V gene, CDR1 is SGHTA and CDR2 is FQGNSA. This CDR3 has 14 residues. The CDR3, as DNA: TGTGCCAGCAGCTGGAAAGGGGGCCAGGAGACCCAGTACTTC. Protein sequence: CASSWKGGQETQYF.

The chain has TRBV5-1 and TRBJ1-3; D gene uncertain. Germline values: CDR1 SGHRS, CDR2 YFSETQ. The germline V and J ends were trimmed by 0 bases and 0 bases, with 7 bases remaining between them. The CDR3 is 15 residues long. CDR3 DNA sequence: TGCGCCAGCAGCTTGGAGGGAAGCTCTGGAAACACCATATATTTT. Translating it yields CASSLEGSSGNTIYF.